The clone carrying this T cell receptor beta chain was detected many times. The data derive from a study of spatial heterogeneity in lung cancer. TCRdb independently ran MiXCR on the 5' RACE reads; one entry per CDR3 protein. There are just over 75,000 distinct CDR3 sequences in the sample; 8% occur only once, and about 6.8% lies in the top ten. Time point given: sample taken at primary tumor resection. V shed 1 base and J shed 0 bases, with 6 bases lying between them. CDR3 length equals 14 residues. The germline V gene has CDR1 LGHDT and CDR2 YNNKEL (reference sequence). The sample consisted of PBMCs, taken at surgery. The chain joins TRBV3-1 to TRBJ1-1; no clear D gene. This TCR came from a male donor with early-stage non-small cell lung cancer. The CDR3 DNA reads as TGTGCCAGCAGCCAAGGACAAGTGAACACTGAAGCTTTCTTT. Its protein is CASSQGQVNTEAFF.